This T cell receptor (beta chain) was observed in a study of monozygotic twins with inflammatory bowel disease. General study findings and limits: Neither one strong signal nor one clonotype associated with IBD was supported.

Via template switching, UMIs carrying a 6-nucleotide sample barcode were introduced. TCRdb re-called the 5' RACE reads and catalogs CDR3 proteins one per entry, DNA excluded. This table lists fewer than 550,000 distinct CDR3 sequences. Comment on this clonotype: Its matching antigen is unknown.

Germline V gene data show CDR1 as MNHNS and CDR2 as SASEGT. This CDR3 is built from 13 residues. The genes are TRBV6-1 and TRBJ1-5; lacking DNA, the TRBD1 call made by TCRdb goes unchecked. This receptor was identified in a human donor with ulcerative colitis or Crohn's disease, or a healthy co-twin of an affected twin (not recorded which). Sequencing was carried out using blood. The CDR3 here is CASGGGPNQPQHF.